Listed below are T cell receptor beta chains from one sample, sequenced in a study of chemoradiotherapy in HPV16-positive cancers. Sequenced by immunoSEQ multiplex PCR; TCRdb stores in-frame clones only, minus some. The table has about 12,000 clones, roughly 80% seen once. Sample collection was performed from a patient who underwent chemoradiotherapy. The source is a human donor with HPV-associated anogenital cancer. Both conserved end residues are part of each CDR3. A D gene is named only where the DNA matches it firmly. Some rows mark clone size as missing; the rest say once, few, many or name a class of expanded clone.

TRBJ2-3,-,19,TRBD2,TRBV28,CASSSVSAGLPFNTDTQYF,TGTGCCAGCAGTTCTGTGTCGGCGGGACTACCTTTCAACACAGATACGCAGTATTTT
TRBJ2-5,-,14,-,TRBV18,CASSPEIAQETQYF,TGTGCCAGCTCACCAGAAATAGCCCAAGAGACCCAGTACTTC
TRBJ2-7,-,12,-,TRBV7-8,CASSPNLYEQYF,TGTGCCAGCAGCCCAAACCTTTACGAGCAGTACTTC
TRBJ1-2,-,13,TRBD1,TRBV9,CASSVGQDYGYTF,TGTGCCAGCAGCGTTGGACAGGACTATGGCTACACCTTC
TRBJ2-7,once,15,-,TRBV28,CASSPQDGPSYEQYF,TGTGCCAGCAGCCCCCAGGACGGGCCCTCCTACGAGCAGTACTTC
TRBJ2-3,few,14,TRBD1,TRBV28,CASRKKQGTDTQYF,TGTGCCAGCAGGAAAAAACAGGGGACAGATACGCAGTATTTT
TRBJ2-2,-,15,-,TRBV5-1,CASSLQGSNTGELFF,TGCGCCAGCAGCTTACAGGGTTCGAACACCGGGGAGCTGTTTTTT
TRBJ2-2,-,16,TRBD2,TRBV19,CASSINGGRVAGELFF,TGTGCCAGTAGTATAAACGGCGGGAGAGTTGCCGGGGAGCTGTTTTTT
TRBJ2-1,-,13,-,TRBV19,CASSPSYSEGQFF,TGTGCCAGTAGTCCCTCCTATAGCGAGGGACAGTTCTTC
TRBJ2-1,-,13,-,TRBV7-2,CASSKIRGSEQFF,TGTGCCAGCAGCAAAATTAGGGGCTCGGAGCAGTTCTTC
TRBJ1-2,few,13,TRBD1,TRBV27,CAAGTERLYGYTF,TGTGCCGCGGGGACAGAACGTTTGTATGGCTACACCTTC
TRBJ2-2,-,12,-,TRBV29-1,CSVVGVGGELFF,TGCAGCGTTGTGGGGGTTGGCGGGGAGCTGTTTTTT
TRBJ2-1,-,15,TRBD1,TRBV4-3,CASSQFRDRGNEQFF,TGCGCCAGCAGCCAATTCCGGGACAGGGGCAATGAGCAGTTCTTC
TRBJ2-7,few,13,-,TRBV5-4,CASSLYVGSEQYF,TGTGCCAGCAGCTTGTATGTGGGATCCGAGCAGTACTTC
TRBJ1-6,-,16,-,TRBV7-9,CASSAPGRVPNSPLHF,TGTGCCAGCAGCGCCCCCGGGAGGGTCCCTAATTCACCCCTCCACTTT
TRBJ2-2,-,17,-,TRBV18,CASSPLAVRGHTGELFF,TGTGCCAGCTCACCACTAGCGGTCAGGGGACACACCGGGGAGCTGTTTTTT
TRBJ1-5,-,15,TRBD1,TRBV5-5,CASSAGTGYSQPQHF,TGTGCCAGCAGCGCCGGGACAGGGTATAGTCAGCCCCAGCATTTT
TRBJ2-7,-,15,TRBD2,TRBV4-3,CASSLQAGISYEQYF,TGCGCCAGCAGCCTGCAAGCGGGAATCTCCTACGAGCAGTACTTC
TRBJ2-3,-,14,-,TRBV27,CASSFGGGTDTQYF,TGTGCCAGCAGTTTCGGCGGGGGCACAGATACGCAGTATTTT
TRBJ1-5,few,16,TRBD1,TRBV30,CAWSVRQGASNQPQHF,TGTGCCTGGAGTGTACGTCAGGGGGCGAGCAATCAGCCCCAGCATTTT
TRBJ2-7,-,15,-,TRBV27,CASSPSGSYSYEQYF,TGTGCCAGCAGTCCAAGCGGTTCGTACTCCTACGAGCAGTACTTC
TRBJ2-1,-,14,-,TRBV7-2,CASSGASSYNEQFF,TGTGCCAGTTCCGGAGCCAGCTCCTACAATGAGCAGTTCTTC
TRBJ2-3,-,15,TRBD2,TRBV5-4,CAGKRGDGRLDTQYF,TGTGCCGGAAAAAGAGGGGACGGGAGGTTGGATACGCAGTATTTT
TRBJ1-2,-,16,TRBD1,TRBV28,CASSLVGQELGYGYTF,TGTGCCAGCAGTTTGGTAGGACAGGAGTTGGGCTATGGCTACACCTTC
TRBJ2-5,-,15,-,TRBV15,CATSREFGSPETQYF,TGTGCCACCAGCAGGGAGTTCGGGTCCCCAGAGACCCAGTACTTC
TRBJ2-5,-,15,-,TRBV28,CASSSSGAGGSKQYF,TGTGCCAGCAGCAGCAGTGGGGCAGGCGGGTCGAAGCAGTACTTC
TRBJ2-5,-,13,-,TRBV28,CASSSQLMQTQYF,TGTGCCAGCAGTTCCCAGTTAATGCAGACCCAGTACTTC
TRBJ2-2,-,15,-,TRBV30,CACLSGGTFTGELFF,TGTGCCTGTCTCTCGGGGGGCACTTTCACCGGGGAGCTGTTTTTT
TRBJ1-1,once,18,TRBD1,TRBV9,CASSVAGRTGGRDTEAFF,TGTGCCAGCAGCGTAGCTGGAAGGACAGGGGGCCGGGACACTGAAGCTTTCTTT
TRBJ2-3,-,15,-,TRBV27,CASSLGWAPTDTQYF,TGTGCCAGCAGTTTAGGTTGGGCGCCCACAGATACGCAGTATTTT
TRBJ1-1,-,16,-,TRBV18,CASSPLPQARPSEAFF,TGTGCCAGCTCACCTCTCCCGCAGGCTAGGCCTTCGGAAGCTTTCTTT
TRBJ2-5,-,16,-,TRBV4-2,CASSQRMGLEQETQYF,TGTGCCAGCAGCCAACGGATGGGCCTCGAACAAGAGACCCAGTACTTC
TRBJ2-6,-,16,-,TRBV5-6,CASSLNQISGANVLTF,TGTGCCAGCAGCTTGAACCAGATCTCTGGGGCCAACGTCCTGACTTTC
TRBJ1-4,-,12,-,TRBV28,CATTGSNEKLFF,TGTGCCACTACAGGGTCTAATGAAAAACTGTTTTTT
TRBJ1-5,few,16,TRBD1,TRBV2,CASSTSQGEVGQPQHF,TGTGCCAGCAGTACTTCACAGGGGGAAGTCGGTCAGCCCCAGCATTTT
TRBJ1-2,-,13,-,TRBV16,CASSQSRGAGYTF,TGTGCCAGCAGCCAGAGTCGTGGAGCCGGCTACACCTTC
TRBJ1-2,-,14,TRBD1,TRBV4-3,CASSRGTANYGYTF,TGCGCCAGCAGCCGTGGGACAGCTAACTATGGCTACACCTTC
TRBJ2-5,-,16,-,TRBV5-4,CASSPFGGRFQETQYF,TGTGCCAGCAGCCCTTTTGGGGGAAGGTTCCAAGAGACCCAGTACTTC
TRBJ1-1,once,14,-,TRBV5-6,CASSPLYLNTEAFF,TGTGCCAGCAGCCCCCTATATCTGAACACTGAAGCTTTCTTT
TRBJ2-3,-,14,TRBD2,TRBV2,CASSSGGGTDTQYF,TGTGCCAGCAGTAGCGGGGGGGGCACAGATACGCAGTATTTT
TRBJ1-1,-,12,-,TRBV29-1,CSGQTGNTEAFF,TGCAGCGGACAGACAGGGAACACTGAAGCTTTCTTT
TRBJ2-7,-,13,-,TRBV28,CASSPGTYYEQYF,TGTGCCAGCAGTCCCGGGACATACTACGAGCAGTACTTC
TRBJ2-7,few,15,-,TRBV18,CASSPPGGPSYEQYF,TGTGCCAGCTCACCACCTGGGGGTCCCTCCTACGAGCAGTACTTC
TRBJ1-5,-,12,-,TRBV5-4,CASSLGDQPQHF,TGTGCCAGCAGCTTGGGTGATCAGCCCCAGCATTTT
TRBJ1-1,-,16,-,TRBV21-1,CASSVRAGYMNTEAFF,TGTGCCAGCAGCGTAAGGGCAGGGTACATGAACACTGAAGCTTTCTTT
TRBJ2-1,-,15,-,TRBV7-9,CASSPSGRSYNEQFF,TGTGCCAGCAGCCCCAGCGGGCGCTCCTACAATGAGCAGTTCTTC
TRBJ1-3,few,14,-,TRBV9,CASSLSGAGNTIYF,TGTGCCAGCAGCCTCTCAGGGGCCGGAAACACCATATATTTT
TRBJ1-6,-,17,-,TRBV19,CASSIGSGLASNSPLHF,TGTGCCAGTAGTATAGGATCCGGATTGGCTTCTAATTCACCCCTCCACTTT
TRBJ2-4,few,14,-,TRBV19,CASSISLGAGIQYF,TGTGCCAGTAGTATCTCCTTGGGGGCAGGCATTCAGTACTTC
TRBJ2-2,-,17,-,TRBV18,CASSPIHANPNTGELFF,TGTGCCAGCTCACCAATCCATGCGAACCCGAACACCGGGGAGCTGTTTTTT
TRBJ2-7,once,16,TRBD1,TRBV7-6,CASSLNTGGLSYEQYF,TGTGCCAGCAGCCTCAATACAGGGGGTTTATCCTACGAGCAGTACTTC
TRBJ2-7,-,14,TRBD2,TRBV27,CASSFAGGVGEQYF,TGTGCCAGCAGTTTCGCGGGGGGGGTTGGAGAGCAGTACTTC
TRBJ2-1,-,15,TRBD2,TRBV9,CASSSLAGSYNEQFF,TGTGCCAGCAGCTCTCTAGCGGGGTCCTACAATGAGCAGTTCTTC
TRBJ1-2,-,13,-,TRBV30,CAWSVGRPHGYTF,TGTGCCTGGAGTGTAGGGCGGCCTCACGGCTACACCTTC
TRBJ2-1,-,17,-,TRBV6-1,CASSEKVPAGNYNEQFF,TGTGCCAGCAGTGAAAAGGTTCCGGCGGGAAACTACAATGAGCAGTTCTTC
TRBJ2-5,once,13,TRBD2,TRBV29-1,CSVDAGVKETQYF,TGCAGCGTTGATGCGGGGGTAAAAGAGACCCAGTACTTC
TRBJ1-6,-,14,-,TRBV5-1,CASSSRFDNSPLHF,TGCGCCAGCAGTAGCAGGTTCGATAATTCACCCCTCCACTTT
TRBJ1-3,-,15,-,TRBV19,CASRFDRSSGNTIYF,TGTGCCAGTAGATTTGACAGATCCTCTGGAAACACCATATATTTT
TRBJ2-5,-,13,-,TRBV19,CATSRGREETQYF,TGTGCCACCTCCAGGGGCAGGGAAGAGACCCAGTACTTC
TRBJ2-7,few,13,-,TRBV18,CASSPGVDYEQYF,TGTGCCAGCTCACCAGGGGTGGACTACGAGCAGTACTTC